The 14 T cell receptor beta chains reported below all come from one sample, sequenced in a study of blood T cell repertoires in COVID-19. Repertoires were generated with immunoSEQ multiplex PCR, while TCRdb's copy carries only in-frame clones and drops some. The sample contains 150,000 to 200,000 clones, more than 90% of which appear only once. What was sequenced was peripheral blood. These receptors all stem from a man in his 60s with active or convalescent COVID-19.

The gene calls are TRBV6-6 and TRBJ2-7; the D is unclear. V dropped 5 bases and J dropped 6 bases, with 23 bases sitting between them. Germline CDR1 is MNHNY and CDR2 is SVGAGI (reference sequence). This CDR3 is built from 16 residues. The CDR3 region is CASSNDLTPYAREQYF. CDR3 nucleotides: TGTGCCAGCAGTAACGATCTAACTCCGTATGCTCGCGAGCAGTACTTC.

The V call is TRBV13, the J call TRBJ1-2; D unclear. V was clipped by 2 bases and J by 1 base, with 5 bases between them. The germline CDR1 and CDR2 sequences are PRHDT and FYEKMQ (reference sequence). This CDR3 region has 13 residues. CDR3 nucleotides: TGTGCCAGCAGCTTAAAACTTAACTATGGCTACACCTTC. Translated: CASSLKLNYGYTF.

The chain couples TRBV10-3 to TRBJ1-5; possibly TRBD1 for D (6 bases). V lost 3 bases and J lost 5, with 11 bases in between. The CDR3 extends over 14 amino acids. CDR1 ENHRY and CDR2 SYGVKD come from the germline V gene. The CDR3 protein is CAISEGGGDQPQHF. The CDR3 nucleotides read TGTGCCATCAGTGAAGGGGGAGGGGATCAGCCCCAGCATTTT.

This chain uses TRBV9 with TRBJ2-2; 14 nucleotides line up with TRBD2. J lost 4 bases, V lost 1 base, and 9 bases had no gene match. CDR3 length: 19 amino acids. Germline V gene lookup returns CDR1 SGDLS and CDR2 YYNGEE. CDR3 nucleotides: TGTGCCAGCAGCGTAAATCGACTAGCGGGGGGGCCCGGCACCGGGGAGCTGTTTTTT. This sequence encodes CASSVNRLAGGPGTGELFF.

This chain links TRBV7-9 with TRBJ1-3; the D is unclear. The V and J ends lost 8 bases and 0 bases respectively, with 11 bases between them. The CDR3 is made up of 14 amino acids. The germline V gene has CDR1 SEHNR and CDR2 FQNEAQ (reference sequence). CDR3 sequence (DNA): TGTGCCAGCCCACAGACAAGCTCTGGAAACACCATATATTTT. Its protein product is CASPQTSSGNTIYF.

This clone was counted a single time. V gene TRBV23-1 combines with J gene TRBJ1-2, with no clear D. TRBV23-1 is identified as an open reading frame with a role that is uncertain. The CDR3 totals 14 residues. The ends were cut back, 3 bases at V and 4 bases at J, with 12 bases in the middle. Here the CDR3 reads CASSQSGLAYGYTF. CDR3 DNA: TGCGCCAGCAGTCAGTCGGGTCTGGCCTATGGCTACACCTTC.

The V call is TRBV5-1, the J call TRBJ1-4; D is unresolved. Looked up from germline, CDR1 is SGHRS and CDR2 is YFSETQ. The CDR3 runs to 15 residues. The V and J ends lost 1 base and 8 bases respectively, with 15 bases between them. The CDR3 nucleotides read TGCGCCAGCAGCTTGATGGGCCGGAGGGCCGAAAAACTGTTTTTT. As protein: CASSLMGRRAEKLFF.

The chain recombines TRBV19 with TRBJ1-5; 7 bases line up with TRBD1. This CDR3 is 13 amino acids long. Germline CDR1 and CDR2: LNHDA and SQIVND (reference sequence). After removal of 7 bases from V and 6 bases from J, the junction contained 6 bases not matched to a gene. The CDR3 region is CASTEGQLQPQHF. CDR3 nucleotide sequence: TGTGCCAGTACCGAGGGACAGCTTCAGCCCCAGCATTTT.

The chain employs TRBV27 and TRBJ2-7, with 12 nucleotides matching TRBD2. This CDR3 spans 16 amino acids. Per the germline V gene, CDR1 is MNHEY and CDR2 is SMNVEV (reference sequence). V gave up 6 bases and J gave up 0 bases; unmatched junction bases: 6. CDR3 sequence: CASSPRTSGVSYEQYF. The CDR3 DNA follows: TGTGCCAGCAGCCCGAGGACTAGCGGGGTCTCCTACGAGCAGTACTTC.

This clone was found once. V and J are TRBV12-5 and TRBJ2-5; D gene uncertain. Trimming removed 2 bases from V and 1 base from J, with 8 bases in between. CDR3 size: 14 residues. Germline V gene data show CDR1 as LGHNT and CDR2 as FRNRAP. The CDR3: CASGLLPTQETQYF. CDR3 nucleotides: TGTGCTAGTGGTTTGCTGCCTACCCAAGAGACCCAGTACTTC.

The chain employs TRBV20-1 and TRBJ1-2, with 7 bases lining up with TRBD1. The junction had 8 bases not matched to a gene; V was cut back by 3 bases and J by 4 bases. Germline loops: CDR1 DFQATT, CDR2 SNEGSKA (reference sequence). The CDR3 runs 14 residues. CDR3 in DNA: TGCAGTGCTAGTGACAGGGCGATAAGCTATGGCTACACCTTC. Translation gives CSASDRAISYGYTF.

The gene calls are TRBV19 and TRBJ1-3, with TRBD1 as a possible D gene (5 bases). The germline gives CDR1 LNHDA, CDR2 SQIVND (reference sequence). CDR3 length: 16 residues. With 2 bases removed from V and 0 bases from J, the gap between germline ends came to 11 bases. CDR3 in amino acids: CASSIRRQSSGNTIYF. The CDR3 DNA follows: TGTGCCAGTAGTATAAGGAGACAGAGCTCTGGAAACACCATATATTTT.

J is TRBJ1-2 and V is TRBV19; 10 bases map to TRBD1. CDR3 length equals 14 residues. The V segment lost 1 base and the J segment 5 bases; nucleotides outside the gene matches: 1. In germline, CDR1 is LNHDA, CDR2 SQIVND (reference sequence). As DNA, the CDR3 is TGTGCCAGTAGTATAGGGACAGGGGGGTATGGCTACACCTTC. Amino acids: CASSIGTGGYGYTF.

J is TRBJ2-2 and V is TRBV5-4; D not resolved. The CDR3 sequence is 13 residues long. Germline V gene data show CDR1 as SGHNT and CDR2 as YYREEE (reference sequence). Trimming cost V 4 bases and J 2 bases, with 6 bases left between them. In nucleotides, the CDR3 is TGTGCCAGCAGCCCAAGCAACACCGGGGAGCTGTTTTTT. It translates to CASSPSNTGELFF.